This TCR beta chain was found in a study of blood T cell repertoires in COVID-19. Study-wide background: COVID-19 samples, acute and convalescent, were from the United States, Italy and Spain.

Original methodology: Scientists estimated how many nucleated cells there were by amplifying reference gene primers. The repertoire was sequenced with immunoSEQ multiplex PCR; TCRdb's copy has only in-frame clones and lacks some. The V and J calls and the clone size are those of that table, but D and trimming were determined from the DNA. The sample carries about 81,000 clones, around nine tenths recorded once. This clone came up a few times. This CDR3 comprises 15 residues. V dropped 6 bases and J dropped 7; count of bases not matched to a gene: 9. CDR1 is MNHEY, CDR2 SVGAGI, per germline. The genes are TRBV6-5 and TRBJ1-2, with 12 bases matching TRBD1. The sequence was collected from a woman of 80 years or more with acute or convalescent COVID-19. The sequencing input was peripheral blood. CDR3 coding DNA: TGTGCCAGCAGGAATACCGGGACAGGGGGCTCTGGCTACACCTTC. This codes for CASRNTGTGGSGYTF.